The clone carrying this T cell receptor (beta chain) showed up just a few times. The V gene lost 2 bases and the J gene lost 0 bases, with 4 bases spanning the gap. CDR3 length: 13 residues. The germline V gene has CDR1 MNHEY and CDR2 SVGEGT. The sample is drawn from a study of blood T cell repertoires in COVID-19. Turning to the study itself: In each case, the material was cDNA or gDNA derived from T cells, B-cell-depleted T cells, or PBMCs.

TCRdb's table, derived via immunoSEQ multiplex PCR, lists solely in-frame clones and lacks some. In the table there are about 180,000 clones, 79% of which are singletons. This TCR was sampled from a woman in her sixties with COVID-19, enrolled during active disease. The chain has TRBV6-2 or TRBV6-3 and TRBJ1-1; D gene ambiguous. Sequenced material: peripheral blood. The CDR3 loop is CASSYAVNTEAFF. The CDR3 DNA sequence: TGTGCCAGCAGTTACGCGGTGAACACTGAAGCTTTCTTT.